The 19 T cell receptor beta chains given below trace back to one sample, sequenced in a study of cytomegalovirus exposure and HLA in healthy donors. PCR used 60 Vbeta primers and 13 Jbeta primers. Data came from immunoSEQ multiplex PCR; TCRdb stores just in-frame clones and leaves some out. This sample has about 130,000 clones, with about two thirds found just once. The sample consisted of PBMCs. Receptors originate from a woman aged 55-69 years in good health and CMV-seropositive.

Details on this clone: Sequence at one end of the junction differs from germline and may be a read error. The chain recombines TRBV7-9 with TRBJ2-7, with 9 bases fitting TRBD1. Germline CDR1 is SEHNR and CDR2 is FQNEAQ (reference sequence). CDR3 length: 14 residues. In DNA form, the CDR3 reads TGTTCCAGCAGCTCCGGGACAGGGAGGTACGAGCAGTACTTC. It specifies CSSSSGTGRYEQYF. The full variable domain, with the rest looked up from reference TRBV7-9 and TRBJ2-7, is DTGVSQNPRHKITKRGQNVTFRCDPISEHNRLYWYRQTLGQGPEFLTYFQNEAQLEKSRLLSDRFSAERPKGSFSTLEIQRTEQGDSAMYLCSSSSGTGRYEQYFGPGTRLTVT.

The chain carries TRBV5-5 and TRBJ1-5, with unresolved D. The CDR3 is made up of 16 amino acids. V was clipped by 3 bases and J by 4 bases, with 17 bases between them. CDR1 and CDR2 from the germline V gene are SGHKS and YYEKEE (reference sequence). The CDR3 region has the DNA TGTGCCAGCAGCTCGGGTATCCTCCTAAGGAATCAGCCCCAGCATTTT. It encodes CASSSGILLRNQPQHF. Combining the CDR3 with reference TRBV5-5 and TRBJ1-5 gives the whole variable domain DAGVTQSPTHLIKTRGQQVTLRCSPISGHKSVSWYQQVLGQGPQFIFQYYEKEERGRGNFPDRFSARQFPNYSSELNVNALLLGDSALYLCASSSGILLRNQPQHFGDGTRLSIL.

This chain links TRBV9 with TRBJ2-1; maybe TRBD1 (5 bases). V lost 0 bases, J lost 4 bases, and 5 bases lay in between. This CDR3 is 13 amino acids long. Germline-derived CDR1 and CDR2 are SGDLS and YYNGEE. Here the CDR3 DNA reads TGTGCCAGCAGCGTAGAGGGGTACAATGAGCAGTTCTTC. Translated: CASSVEGYNEQFF.

The chain recombines TRBV27 with TRBJ2-7; D is unclear. The CDR3 is made up of 15 amino acids. The V gene's germline CDR1 is MNHEY and CDR2 SMNVEV (reference sequence). Trimming stripped 0 bases from V and 0 bases from J, with 9 bases between. The chain's CDR3 is CASSLSAPSSYEQYF. The CDR3 nucleotides read TGTGCCAGCAGTTTATCCGCACCTAGCTCCTACGAGCAGTACTTC.

V usage is TRBV5-8 and J usage is TRBJ1-2; 10 bases line up with TRBD1. The CDR3 length is 14 residues. J gave up 5 bases and V 4 bases, and 5 bases lay outside the gene matches. CDR1 and CDR2 from the germline V gene are SGHTS and YDEGEE. CDR3 nucleotide sequence: TGTGCCAGCAGCCCTGGACAGGGGGTTTATGGCTACACCTTC. It yields the protein CASSPGQGVYGYTF.

This rearrangement joins TRBV5-1 to TRBJ1-1; the D is unclear. The CDR3 runs 14 residues. Deletions cut 0 bases from V and 0 bases from J, with 6 bases between. Germline V CDR1 and CDR2: SGHRS, YFSETQ. CDR3 DNA sequence: TGCGCCAGCAGCTTGGGGCGGTTGAACACTGAAGCTTTCTTT. As protein: CASSLGRLNTEAFF.

The chain uses TRBV6-5 and TRBJ1-5; TRBD1 matches 9 bases. Trimming took 6 bases from V and 1 from J; bases not matched to a gene: 4. Germline CDR1 MNHEY, CDR2 SVGAGI. The CDR3 totals 15 residues. The CDR3 protein is CASRQGTGSNQPQHF. The DNA of the CDR3 is TGTGCCAGCAGACAAGGGACAGGGAGCAATCAGCCCCAGCATTTT.

The V and J genes are TRBV4-2 and TRBJ2-3; 12 bases match TRBD2. The CDR3 sequence is 17 residues long. Per the germline V gene, CDR1 is LGHNA and CDR2 is YNFKEQ. V lost 1 base to trimming and J lost 4 bases; unmatched junction nucleotides: 6. CDR3 DNA: TGTGCCAGCAGCCAAGTAGCTAGCGGGGGGGCATCAGATACGCAGTATTTT. Encoded protein: CASSQVASGGASDTQYF.

The chain employs TRBV6-6 and TRBJ2-3; tentative D call: TRBD2 (6 bases). Between the trimmed V and J ends, which lost 8 bases and 1 base, there was a span of 10 bases. Germline V CDR1 and CDR2: MNHNY, SVGAGI (reference sequence). CDR3 length equals 13 residues. In DNA form, the CDR3 reads TGTGCCAGCGAGGAGGGAGGCACAGATACGCAGTATTTT. Its translation: CASEEGGTDTQYF.

This clone has more than one count but fewer than ten. The chain links TRBV4-2 to TRBJ2-5, with D perhaps matching TRBD1 (6 bases). CDR1 is LGHNA and CDR2 is YNFKEQ in the germline V gene. This CDR3 is 15 amino acids long. Deletions cut 4 bases from V and 5 bases from J, with 17 bases between. This chain's CDR3 is CASSPTNGQRETQYF. The CDR3 nucleotides are TGTGCCAGCAGCCCCACCAATGGACAGCGGGAGACCCAGTACTTC.

The chain joins TRBV29-1 to TRBJ1-3; 7 bases are a match to TRBD1. Trimming cost V 7 bases and J 8 bases; bases outside gene matches: 17. Germline V lookup: CDR1 SQVTM, CDR2 ANQGSEA. The CDR3 has 15 residues. CDR3 nucleotide sequence: TGCAGCGGCCGAGGAGACAGGGAAGGAGGTTACACCATATATTTT. Protein: CSGRGDREGGYTIYF.

The rearrangement links TRBV7-9 to TRBJ1-1; TRBD1 matches 7 bases. The CDR3 covers 15 residues. V shed 2 bases and J 1 base; nucleotides not matched to a gene: 4. Germline assignment: CDR1 SEHNR and CDR2 FQNEAQ (reference sequence). The CDR3 sequence is CASSLTGTENTEAFF. The CDR3 region has the DNA TGTGCCAGCAGCTTAACCGGGACAGAGAACACTGAAGCTTTCTTT.

This chain links TRBV4-1 with TRBJ1-2, with a tentative D call TRBD1 (6 bases). Trimming removed 3 bases at V and 9 bases at J, with 20 bases between. This CDR3 has 15 residues. Looked up from germline, CDR1 is MGHRA and CDR2 is YSYEKL. CDR3 loop: CASSQDITGIKRYTF. CDR3 sequence (DNA): TGCGCCAGCAGCCAGGACATCACAGGGATAAAGCGCTACACCTTC.

The chain has TRBV29-1 and TRBJ2-1, with 8 bases identical to TRBD1. Germline assignment: CDR1 SQVTM and CDR2 ANQGSEA. V dropped 3 bases and J dropped 7; count of bases not matched to a gene: 11. The CDR3 covers 15 residues. CDR3 bases: TGCAGCGTTGATAACCCGGACAGGGTAGGGAATGAGCAGTTCTTC. Its protein product is CSVDNPDRVGNEQFF.

V is TRBV5-4 and J is TRBJ1-2; 8 bases are a match to TRBD1. The CDR3 consists of 14 residues. Trimming at V came to 4 bases and at J to 2 bases, leaving 4 bases not matched to a gene. The germline V gene encodes CDR1 SGHNT and CDR2 YYREEE (reference sequence). This chain's CDR3 is CASSRQGQNYGYTF. As DNA, the CDR3 is TGTGCCAGCAGCCGACAGGGGCAAAACTATGGCTACACCTTC.

V is TRBV5-1 and J is TRBJ1-2; D unresolved. The CDR3 runs 16 residues. Trimming left V 4 bases short and J 4 bases short, with 20 bases between. Germline V gene lookup returns CDR1 SGHRS and CDR2 YFSETQ. The DNA of the CDR3 is TGCGCCAGCAGCCCGATGGGGAGGGAAGCGTCCTATGGCTACACCTTC. Translated: CASSPMGREASYGYTF.

This chain joins TRBV4-2 and TRBJ1-5; D remains ambiguous. Germline V lookup: CDR1 LGHNA, CDR2 YNFKEQ. Trimming shortened V by 3 bases and J by 3 bases, and 9 bases separated the two germline ends. This CDR3 comprises 14 residues. This CDR3 is CASSQADFNQPQHF. Here the CDR3 DNA reads TGTGCCAGCAGCCAGGCAGACTTCAATCAGCCCCAGCATTTT.

This clone was seen more than once but under ten times. V gene TRBV6-4 combines with J gene TRBJ1-1; D is unclear. Per the germline V gene, CDR1 is MRHNA and CDR2 is SNTAGT. V lost 6 bases, J lost 4 bases, and 15 bases lay in between. This CDR3 has 14 residues. The CDR3 bases are TGTGCCAGCAGCCGGACTGGGGTTGGCACTGAAGCTTTCTTT. Amino acid sequence: CASSRTGVGTEAFF.

The rearrangement uses TRBV18 and TRBJ1-2; 9 positions match TRBD1. Germline V lookup: CDR1 KGHSH, CDR2 LQKENI. Unmatched junction bases numbered 11, after V lost 8 bases and J lost 10 bases. The CDR3 contains 13 residues. The CDR3 loop reads CASQRDRESFYTF. CDR3 in DNA: TGTGCCAGCCAAAGGGACAGGGAATCATTCTACACCTTC.